What follows are 29 T cell receptor beta chains derived from one specimen sequenced in a study of shared T cell receptors in the human thymus. Clones were read by immunoSEQ multiplex PCR, and TCRdb kept only the in-frame ones, dropping some. The sample lists roughly 550,000 clones; around 82% were seen once. This same sample was also taken into another study, of human thymus T cells.

Sequenced sample: thymocytes. The source is a boy under two years old with a congenital heart defect.

The gene calls are TRBV5-1 and TRBJ2-3; D possibly corresponds to TRBD2 (5 bases). Germline V gene sequence: CDR1 SGHRS, CDR2 YFSETQ. This CDR3 contains 19 residues. Trimming removed 1 base from V and 0 bases from J, with 21 bases in between. The CDR3 loop is CASSLFPSLGPKSTDTQYF. The CDR3 region has the DNA TGCGCCAGCAGCTTGTTCCCTAGCTTAGGACCAAAGAGCACAGATACGCAGTATTTT.

V and J are TRBV27 and TRBJ2-3; 12 bases are shared with TRBD2. Germline values: CDR1 MNHEY, CDR2 SMNVEV (reference sequence). There are 16 residues in the CDR3. Trimming removed 6 bases from V and 4 bases from J; junction bases left unmatched: 8. The CDR3, as DNA: TGTGCCAGCAGGGAGCCGACTAGCGGGAGCCCAGATACGCAGTATTTT. Its protein product is CASREPTSGSPDTQYF.

The CDR3 nucleotides are TGTGCCAGCAGTTGCCGAGGGAACTCCTACGAGCAGTACTTC. Amino acids: CASSCRGNSYEQYF. The gene calls are TRBV27 and TRBJ2-7, with a tentative D call TRBD2 (5 bases). In germline, CDR1 is MNHEY, CDR2 SMNVEV (reference sequence). This CDR3 contains 14 residues. Between the trimmed V and J ends, which lost 4 bases and 0 bases, there was a span of 10 bases.

The rearrangement uses TRBV6-6 and TRBJ1-1; possible D gene TRBD1, 6 bases. The germline gives CDR1 MNHNY, CDR2 SVGAGI (reference sequence). The CDR3 has 13 residues. V was clipped by 0 bases and J by 9 bases, with 11 bases between them. The CDR3 region is CASSYSWGRKAFF. The CDR3 DNA reads TGTGCCAGCAGTTACTCCTGGGGGCGGAAAGCTTTCTTT.

The chain recombines TRBV27 with TRBJ2-4; 9 bases match TRBD1. CDR3 size: 15 residues. The V and J ends lost 6 bases and 2 bases, in that order; junction bases with no gene match: 5. Germline-derived CDR1 and CDR2 are MNHEY and SMNVEV (reference sequence). CDR3 sequence (DNA): TGTGCCAGCAGCTTACAGGGGGCGTCCAAAAACATTCAGTACTTC. This sequence encodes CASSLQGASKNIQYF.

This clone is a singleton in its sample. The V gene is TRBV19, the J gene TRBJ2-6; TRBD2 matches at 8 bases. CDR3 length equals 17 residues. Germline V gene lookup returns CDR1 LNHDA and CDR2 SQIVND (reference sequence). V lost 3 bases to trimming and J lost 0 bases; unmatched junction nucleotides: 4. CDR3 amino acids: CASSIERESSGANVLTF. The CDR3 DNA reads TGTGCCAGTAGTATTGAGCGGGAGAGCTCTGGGGCCAACGTCCTGACTTTC. Filled out from reference TRBV19 and TRBJ2-6, the complete variable domain reads DGGITQSPKYLFRKEGQNVTLSCEQNLNHDAMYWYRQDPGQGLRLIYYSQIVNDFQKGDIAEGYSVSREKKESFPLTVTSAQKNPTAFYLCASSIERESSGANVLTFGAGSRLTVL.

The chain uses TRBV2 and TRBJ2-5; the match to TRBD2 covers 9 bases. Losses at the gene ends were 4 bases for V and 4 bases for J; bases not matched to a gene: 13. Germline V gene data show CDR1 as SNHLY and CDR2 as FYNNEI. This CDR3 is 17 amino acids long. CDR3 DNA: TGTGCCAGCAGTGTCTATTGGGGCGGGAGGGGTGGAGAGACCCAGTACTTC. Protein: CASSVYWGGRGGETQYF.

The rearrangement links TRBV30 to TRBJ2-7; 7 nucleotides line up with TRBD1. This CDR3 is 14 amino acids long. Germline V gives CDR1 GTSNPN, CDR2 SVGIG (reference sequence). With 3 bases clipped from V and 0 bases from J, the junction kept 5 bases outside the gene matches. CDR3 protein: CAWRIQGLSYEQYF. DNA for the CDR3: TGTGCCTGGAGGATACAGGGGCTCTCCTACGAGCAGTACTTC. Filled out from reference TRBV30 and TRBJ2-7, the complete variable domain reads SQTIHQWPATLVQPVGSPLSLECTVEGTSNPNLYWYRQAAGRGLQLLFYSVGIGQISSEVPQNLSASRPQDRQFILSSKKLLLSDSGFYLCAWRIQGLSYEQYFGPGTRLTVT.

J is TRBJ2-4 and V is TRBV4-2; 11 nucleotides line up with TRBD2. Germline V gene data show CDR1 as LGHNA and CDR2 as YNFKEQ. V shed 3 bases and J 6 bases; nucleotides not matched to a gene: 13. The CDR3 is 18 residues long. The CDR3 region has the DNA TGTGCCAGCAGCCACGGGACTAGCGGTATTCGGGTTGGAAACATTCAGTACTTC. Translated, it gives CASSHGTSGIRVGNIQYF.

This clone was seen a handful of times. The CDR3 bases are TGTGCCAGCAGCGCGGGACAGGCTCATAATTATAGCAATCAGCCCCAGCATTTT. It yields the protein CASSAGQAHNYSNQPQHF. The V and J genes are TRBV28 and TRBJ1-5; 8 bases match TRBD1. Germline trimming cut 6 bases from V and 0 bases from J; bases unmatched to any gene: 13. The CDR3 consists of 18 residues. Germline CDR1 MDHEN, CDR2 SYDVKM.

This rearrangement joins TRBV7-3 to TRBJ2-1; D possibly corresponds to TRBD2 (6 bases). This CDR3 is 16 amino acids long. V was clipped by 4 bases and J by 0 bases, with 13 bases between them. The germline gives CDR1 SGHTA, CDR2 FQGTGA. CDR3 DNA sequence: TGTGCCAGCAGCTCTAAGAGGGGAGGCTCCTACAATGAGCAGTTCTTC. Protein sequence: CASSSKRGGSYNEQFF.

V and J are TRBV11-1 and TRBJ2-3; TRBD2 matches 10 bases. This CDR3 is built from 16 residues. V lost 4 bases and J lost 6; bases outside the gene matches: 10. Germline V gives CDR1 SGHAT, CDR2 FQDESV (reference sequence). In DNA form, the CDR3 reads TGTGCCAGCAGCTCACTTGGAGCGGGAGGGTGGGATACGCAGTATTTT. It encodes CASSSLGAGGWDTQYF.

The chain combines TRBV28 with TRBJ1-4; 11 nucleotides align to TRBD1. Germline V gene data show CDR1 as MDHEN and CDR2 as SYDVKM. J lost 7 bases, V lost 5 bases, and 6 bases had no gene match. The CDR3 consists of 15 residues. CDR3 region: CASSPWTGGSEKLFF. The CDR3 DNA sequence: TGTGCCAGCAGTCCCTGGACAGGGGGCTCTGAAAAACTGTTTTTT.

The J gene is TRBJ2-7, the V gene TRBV25-1; TRBD2 might be the D (5 bases). CDR3 size: 16 residues. Trimming removed 4 bases from V and 3 bases from J, with 19 bases in between. CDR1 is MGHDK, CDR2 SYGVNS, per germline. The CDR3 loop reads CASSALTAEGYYEQYF. The DNA for the CDR3 is TGTGCCAGCAGTGCCCTGACGGCAGAGGGATACTACGAGCAGTACTTC.

The chain carries TRBV5-1 and TRBJ2-3, with D maybe TRBD1 (6 bases). CDR3 length: 16 amino acids. Germline V gives CDR1 SGHRS, CDR2 YFSETQ. Trimming cost V 3 bases and J 1 base, with 15 bases left between them. The CDR3 protein is CASSWGLEVRTDTQYF. For the CDR3, the DNA is TGCGCCAGCAGCTGGGGGCTGGAGGTCCGCACAGATACGCAGTATTTT. Combining the CDR3 with reference TRBV5-1 and TRBJ2-3 gives the whole variable domain KAGVTQTPRYLIKTRGQQVTLSCSPISGHRSVSWYQQTPGQGLQFLFEYFSETQRNKGNFPGRFSGRQFSNSRSEMNVSTLELGDSALYLCASSWGLEVRTDTQYFGPGTRLTVL.

This clone was counted only a few times. V usage is TRBV6-1 and J usage is TRBJ2-3; TRBD1 agrees at 7 bases. Germline loops: CDR1 MNHNS, CDR2 SASEGT. This CDR3 spans 14 amino acids. V lost 7 bases to trimming and J lost 5 bases; unmatched junction nucleotides: 9. CDR3 sequence (DNA): TGTGCCAGCACCTTGACAGGGTCCCAAGATACGCAGTATTTT. Protein: CASTLTGSQDTQYF.

This sequence joins TRBV4-1 and TRBJ2-1; 11 bases are a match to TRBD2. The trim removed 0 bases at V and 7 bases at J, leaving 8 bases unmatched. The germline V gene encodes CDR1 MGHRA and CDR2 YSYEKL. The CDR3 totals 17 residues. CDR3 amino acids: CASSQDLWRLAGNEQFF. Written as DNA, the CDR3 is TGCGCCAGCAGCCAAGATCTTTGGAGACTAGCGGGGAATGAGCAGTTCTTC.

This rearrangement joins TRBV19 to TRBJ1-1; D call uncertain. V was cut by 3 bases and J by 5 bases, with 10 bases left in between. The CDR3 totals 13 residues. The germline CDR1 and CDR2 sequences are LNHDA and SQIVND (reference sequence). DNA of the CDR3: TGTGCCAGTAGTATCACCGACGGGACTGAAGCTTTCTTT. Translation gives CASSITDGTEAFF.

The CDR3 region is CASSPHPRNEQFF. In nucleotides, the CDR3 is TGTGCCAGCAGCCCCCACCCGCGGAATGAGCAGTTCTTC. The chain carries TRBV6-5 and TRBJ2-1; D is unresolved. Germline CDR1 reads MNHEY; CDR2 reads SVGAGI. This CDR3 has 13 residues. Trimming cost V 6 bases and J 7 bases, with 13 bases left between them.

There are a few counts of this clone. This chain links TRBV5-1 with TRBJ1-3; no reliable D call. Trimming removed 0 bases at V and 0 bases at J, with 10 bases between. The CDR3 has 16 amino acids. From germline, CDR1 is SGHRS and CDR2 YFSETQ. The CDR3 DNA follows: TGCGCCAGCAGCTTGGTTCCCAGGAACTCTGGAAACACCATATATTTT. Its translation is CASSLVPRNSGNTIYF.

The chain is built from TRBV19 and TRBJ1-1, with 7 bases aligning to TRBD1. The V gene's germline CDR1 is LNHDA and CDR2 SQIVND (reference sequence). The trim removed 5 bases at V and 7 bases at J, leaving 7 bases unmatched. The CDR3 consists of 13 residues. CDR3 amino acids: CASSPQGSHEAFF. CDR3 nucleotides: TGTGCCAGTAGTCCACAGGGGAGTCATGAAGCTTTCTTT.

This chain links TRBV27 with TRBJ1-1, with 7 bases that match TRBD1. With 5 bases clipped from V and 4 bases from J, the junction kept 19 bases outside the gene matches. The length of the CDR3 is 18 residues. The germline CDR1 and CDR2 sequences are MNHEY and SMNVEV (reference sequence). CDR3 DNA sequence: TGTGCCAGCAGTGGGCGACAGGGCGAAGGCCGAAGGAGCACTGAAGCTTTCTTT. Amino acid sequence: CASSGRQGEGRRSTEAFF.

This clone appeared a few times. The chain is built from TRBV28 and TRBJ2-7; 11 bases map to TRBD2. The CDR3 length is 16 residues. The germline V gene encodes CDR1 MDHEN and CDR2 SYDVKM. With 5 bases clipped from V and 3 bases from J, the junction kept 9 bases outside the gene matches. CDR3 sequence (DNA): TGTGCCAGCAGTCCCCTCGGTACTAGCGGGGGCTACGAGCAGTACTTC. This gives the protein CASSPLGTSGGYEQYF.

Here the CDR3 DNA reads TGCGCCAGCAGTGAGTCGAGGTCGTACCGAATTGCAACTAATGAAAAACTGTTTTTT. Its protein is CASSESRSYRIATNEKLFF. The gene calls are TRBV10-2 and TRBJ1-4; no definite D call. The V gene's germline CDR1 is WSHSY and CDR2 SAAADI. The CDR3 loop spans 19 amino acids. V lost 0 bases to trimming and J lost 0 bases, with 17 bases between them.

The J gene is TRBJ2-7, the V gene TRBV27, with D perhaps TRBD1 (5 bases). Trimming removed 2 bases at V and 2 bases at J, with 10 bases between. This CDR3 region has 14 residues. Germline V gives CDR1 MNHEY, CDR2 SMNVEV (reference sequence). The CDR3 bases are TGTGCCAGCAGTTTACCGGACATGACCTACGAGCAGTACTTC. Translated: CASSLPDMTYEQYF.

The chain uses TRBV12-5 and TRBJ2-1, with D maybe TRBD1 (6 bases). The germline V gene has CDR1 LGHNT and CDR2 FRNRAP. The CDR3 consists of 14 residues. The V end was cut by 7 bases, the J end by 4 bases, with 14 bases between. The CDR3 reads CASAQGQAYNEQFF. CDR3 nucleotides: TGTGCTAGTGCCCAGGGACAAGCTTACAATGAGCAGTTCTTC.

The chain joins TRBV7-2 to TRBJ2-1, with 8 bases matching TRBD1. Germline CDR1 is SGHTA and CDR2 is FQGNSA. The CDR3 extends over 15 amino acids. The trim removed 4 bases at V and 7 bases at J, leaving 9 bases unmatched. The CDR3 loop reads CASSYDGTGQNEQFF. DNA for the CDR3: TGTGCCAGCAGCTACGACGGGACAGGTCAGAATGAGCAGTTCTTC.

J is TRBJ1-1 and V is TRBV11-2; D is undetermined. Germline V gives CDR1 SGHAT, CDR2 FQNNGV. Trimming left V 5 bases short and J 4 bases short, with 14 bases between. This CDR3 is 14 amino acids long. This chain's CDR3 is CASSQTYAGTEAFF. In DNA, the CDR3 is TGTGCCAGCAGCCAGACGTACGCGGGCACTGAAGCTTTCTTT.

The J gene is TRBJ2-7, the V gene TRBV25-1; 14 bases are shared with TRBD2. CDR3 length equals 15 residues. Germline loops: CDR1 MGHDK, CDR2 SYGVNS. J was trimmed by 5 bases and V by 4 bases; bases with no gene match: 4. As DNA, the CDR3 is TGTGCCAGCAGTGGGGGACTAGCGGGAGAGCACGAGCAGTACTTC. This encodes CASSGGLAGEHEQYF.